Listed below are T cell receptor beta chains from one sample, sequenced in a study of OX40 agonist ivuxolimab in advanced cancers. This table comes from immunoSEQ multiplex PCR, and its TCRdb copy is limited to in-frame clones, with some not included. The data show 60,000 to 75,000 clones, around 93% seen once. Sequenced here: CD4+ or CD8+ T cells sorted from blood, sampled in a trial of the OX40 agonist ivuxolimab. All receptors derive from an adult with an advanced solid tumor such as melanoma, head and neck, liver or kidney cancer. Both conserved end residues are part of each CDR3. A row's size may be missing; if present it is once, few, many or a size class.

TRBV5-4,TRBJ2-1,NA,CAIGTGYNEQFF
TRBV7-8,TRBJ1-1,once,CASTLNRNTEAFF
TRBV10-3,TRBJ2-1,NA,CAISVLDNEQFF
TRBV9,TRBJ2-2,NA,CASSLPIGDRVNTGELFF
TRBV5-1,TRBJ1-2,NA,CASRGTGFPNYGYTF
TRBV27,TRBJ1-1,NA,CASTPIGDTEAFF
TRBV28,TRBJ2-1,NA,CASSLGANYNEQFF
TRBV4-1,TRBJ1-3,NA,CASSQVRGGNTIYF
TRBV6-5,TRBJ1-1,NA,CASSSTELSTEAFF
TRBV27,TRBJ2-7,NA,CASSSNPGYTSEQYF
TRBV7-6,TRBJ2-1,NA,CASSLGGTGNEQFF
TRBV5-6,TRBJ1-5,NA,CASSRRMEAGPLNQPQHF
TRBV9,TRBJ1-1,NA,CASSVQGTEAFF
TRBV28,TRBJ2-7,NA,CASSLKGQVYEQYF
TRBV30,TRBJ2-1,NA,CARRTDGTEQFF
TRBV15,TRBJ2-7,once,CATSREGGRSYEQYF
TRBV27,TRBJ2-7,NA,CASSFSEGDSSYEQYF
TRBV7-9,TRBJ2-2,NA,CASSLALRDGELFF
TRBV5-1,TRBJ2-7,NA,CASSLDRTSGPSSYEQYF
TRBV15,TRBJ2-2,NA,CATSTDITGELFF
TRBV27,TRBJ2-3,NA,CASSLIQGTSDTQYF
TRBV29-1,TRBJ1-2,NA,CSVPVGGGSNYGYTF
TRBV2,TRBJ1-1,NA,CASSEASRTANTEAFF
TRBV27,TRBJ1-1,few,CASSFGGLTEAFF
TRBV9,TRBJ2-3,NA,CASSVGYGRFTDTQYF
TRBV9,NA,NA,CASSPREGEQYF
TRBV7-9,TRBJ2-5,once,CATRDRRDSRSEETQYF
TRBV25-1,TRBJ1-1,NA,CASRGRGSYTEAFF
TRBV5-1,TRBJ2-1,NA,CASSLTGGSYNEQFF
TRBV5-5,TRBJ1-2,NA,CASSGDRLNPYGYTF
TRBV7-3,TRBJ2-3,NA,CASSFLGPYPGTDTQYF
TRBV5-1,TRBJ1-1,once,CASSLPGPGAEAFF